This T cell receptor (beta chain) was found in a study of persistence of HIV-infected CD4 T cells (dated by TCRdb to 2018 to 2020). Turning to the overall study: CMV- and HIV-1 Gag-responding CD4+ T cells were isolated from ART-treated individuals so that antigen-driven clonal expansion of HIV-1-infected cells could be examined. The median time participants had been on suppressive ART was eight to nine years. Peripheral blood samples of up to about 200 mL were obtained at multiple time points, with the exception of a couple of participants, for whom leukapheresis was performed at a single time point. The clonality of all cells in each sorted population was measured by TCRbeta sequencing, and the clonality of infected cells was measured by proviral sequencing. Cross-participant TCR cluster analysis included roughly 8 participants for CMV and over five participants for Gag.

General conclusions and limits of the study: TCRbeta richness in CMV- and Gag-responding cells was significantly lower than in anti-CD3/anti-CD28-responding cells; CMV-responding cells had higher oligoclonality than CD3/CD28-stimulated and Gag-responding cells. TCR oligoclonality correlated with proviral oligoclonality within the same sorted populations. The study involved few individuals and tested only a limited range of antigens. Restriction of bulk TCR analyses to the rare CMV-responding cells that actually carried HIV-1 proviruses was not possible. Enrichment of degenerate expanded CDR3beta sequences was found in antigen-responding cells, suggesting convergent selection of CD4+ responses to CMV and Gag.

V is clipped by 3 bases and J by 2 bases, and the sequence between their germline boundaries is 19 bases long. The CDR3 covers 17 residues, taking in both the cysteine and the phenylalanine. Only CDR3 DNA remains: 51 bases, in frame from the first base. The germline V gene (reference sequence) sets CDR1 to SEHNR and CDR2 to FQNEAQ. The sample's treatment or condition label, decoded: suppressive antiretroviral therapy. Lysates of CMV-infected fibroblasts were used at 10 ug/mL for cell stimulation. Memory CD4+ T cells that did not respond, being CD40L-negative, CD69-negative and CD45RO-high, were sorted as memory populations depleted of antigen-responding cells. Participants were HIV-1-infected adults who started suppressive ART during chronic infection. Plasma HIV-1 RNA had been undetectable (below 50 copies/mL) in participants for at least 4 years. To be included, participants needed a CD4+ T cell count above 400 cells/uL and a positive CMV serology. Before stimulation, PBMCs were isolated using density centrifugation and depleted of CD8+ T cells. For approximately 17 hours, CD8-depleted PBMCs were stimulated with anti-CD28/CD49d costimulation, a CD40-blocking antibody, and enfuvirtide, which was added to prevent new infections. Cell sorting was done on a Beckman Coulter MoFlo Legacy or XDP sorter, and dead cells were excluded with propidium iodide. For samples with more than one million cells, genomic DNA was extracted with the QIAamp DNA Mini Kit, and for all other samples the Quick-DNA Microprep Kit was used.

This clone was found once. Its antigen is currently not known. The record has no base qualities; no much larger clone is one base away. TCRbeta repertoires were sequenced from genomic DNA with the immunoSEQ hsTCRB assay version 4 in survey mode. Genomic DNA was diluted to 7.5 to 10 ng/uL, using up to roughly 1 ug per sample for TCRbeta sequencing. Per the authors' processing: ImmunoSeq Analyzer 3.0 was used for analysis of TCRbeta data, and diversity was computed on productive nucleotide rearrangements. Using the Immunarch R package, lower-bound TCR diversity was estimated with the improved Chao index and clonality was estimated with the Gini coefficient. Nucleotide rearrangements that differed but encoded the same CDR3beta amino acid sequence were counted as separate clonotypes. Differential abundance analysis identified TCRbeta sequences significantly enriched in antigen-responding cells relative to anti-CD3/anti-CD28-activated cells. Using predicted peptide-MHC specificity as the basis, GLIPH2 grouped TCRs into clusters, both for each participant individually and for the merged data sets that combined participants. TCRdb re-hosts the immuneACCESS table, in-frame sequences only. Its copies lack some clones; in the studies checked, an unresolved V gene accounts for under half of them, and the cause for the rest is not known. V, J and clone size were drawn from that table, and D and trimming were deduced from the DNA. In this sample the table shows 25,000 to 35,000 clones, roughly four fifths of which occur a single time. Around 0.94% of the sample is taken by the ten largest.

This specimen consisted of CD4+ T cells sorted from PBMCs after approximately 19-hour stimulation, obtained from a patient who received antiretroviral therapy. The cell subset or site label for this specimen denotes: CD40L-CD69- CD45RO-high memory CD4 T cells not responding to CMV lysate. This receptor was identified in an adult man with HIV who was CMV-seropositive. Recombination linked TRBV7-9 to TRBJ2-5; a weak D assignment points to TRBD2 (6 bases agree). CDR3 reads: CASSFQLTDYVQETQYF. The bases read TGTGCCAGCAGCTTCCAGCTTACGGACTACGTTCAAGAGACCCAGTACTTC. Outside the CDR3, residues come from the reference TRBV7-9 and TRBJ2-5 proteins, so the full variable domain is: DTGVSQNPRHKITKRGQNVTFRCDPISEHNRLYWYRQTLGQGPEFLTYFQNEAQLEKSRLLSDRFSAERPKGSFSTLEIQRTEQGDSAMYLCASSFQLTDYVQETQYFGPGTRLLVL.